A selection of T cell receptor beta chains follows, all from one sample in a study of blood T cell repertoires in COVID-19. The protocol was immunoSEQ multiplex PCR, while the TCRdb copy is restricted to in-frame clones and leaves out a portion. The sample has under 300,000 clones, roughly 84% seen once; the top ten hold 3.4%. Sequenced sample: PBMCs or T cells enriched from blood (not recorded which). These receptors all stem from a man aged 45-60 years who had recovered from COVID-19. Each CDR3 is given with its conserved first and last residue. Each record gives: V gene, J gene, D gene, clone size, CDR3 DNA, CDR3 protein. D genes are given only for firm matches. Part of the rows lack a size; the others show once, few, many or a class for expanded clones.

TRBV11-3	TRBJ1-2	.	once	TGTGCCAGCAGCCCACCGGGGGGGGGCCCTGGCTACACCTTC	CASSPPGGGPGYTF
TRBV10-2	TRBJ2-5	TRBD2	.	TGCGCCAGCTTGGGACTAGCGGGAGGAGAGACCCAGTACTTC	CASLGLAGGETQYF
TRBV6-1	TRBJ1-6	.	.	TGTGCCAGCAGTGGGGTTGACAGACTGCCCCTCCACTTT	CASSGVDRLPLHF
TRBV10-3	TRBJ1-3	TRBD1	.	TGTGCCATCAGGCCCAGGGGGCAGTCTGGAAACACCATATATTTT	CAIRPRGQSGNTIYF
TRBV28	TRBJ2-5	TRBD2	.	TGTGCCAGCAGTACGCCGACTAGCGCGCGGGGGACCCAGTACTTC	CASSTPTSARGTQYF
TRBV2	TRBJ1-2	.	.	TGTGCCAGCGGGGGGTGGGAAGGGCTTCGTGGCTACACCTTC	CASGGWEGLRGYTF
TRBV10-2	TRBJ2-7	.	few	TGCGCCAGCACCAAATCGGGCTACGAGCAGTACTTC	CASTKSGYEQYF
TRBV9	TRBJ2-1	TRBD1	.	TGTGCCAGCAGTCGGACAGGGTATTACAATGAGCAGTTCTTC	CASSRTGYYNEQFF
TRBV7-8	TRBJ2-7	TRBD2	.	TGTGCCAGCAGCTCGCTCGTACTATTAGCGGGAGGGCCCCACGAGCAGTACTTC	CASSSLVLLAGGPHEQYF
TRBV15	TRBJ2-1	TRBD2	.	TGTGCCACCAGCGGATTGAACGGGGGGAACTCCTACAATGAGCAGTTCTTC	CATSGLNGGNSYNEQFF
TRBV5-6	TRBJ1-5	.	.	TGTGCCAGCAGCTTGGCCGGCAGAGAGGTCGCGCCCCAGCATTTT	CASSLAGREVAPQHF
TRBV18	TRBJ1-1	.	few	TGTGCCAGCTCCCCTAACACTGAAGCTTTCTTT	CASSPNTEAFF
TRBV11-3	TRBJ1-1	.	.	TGTGCCAGCAGCTTAGATAGGCGGGGCACCGAGCCGGCTGAAGCTTTCTTT	CASSLDRRGTEPAEAFF
TRBV11-3	TRBJ2-7	TRBD1	.	TGTGCCAGCAGCTTTTCCCAAACCAGGGGGTTACGGGACGAGCAGTACTTC	CASSFSQTRGLRDEQYF
TRBV5-1	TRBJ1-6	.	once	TGCGCCAGCAGCTTCGACAGGTCGTATAATTCACCCCTCCACTTT	CASSFDRSYNSPLHF
TRBV6-5	TRBJ1-2	TRBD1	.	TGTGCCAGCAGTTACCCAGGACAGGGCGACTATGGCTACACCTTC	CASSYPGQGDYGYTF
TRBV18	TRBJ2-2	TRBD2	many	TGTGCCAGCTCACCAATGGCGGGGGGACTTACGAACACCGGGGAGCTGTTTTTT	CASSPMAGGLTNTGELFF
TRBV11-2	TRBJ2-5	TRBD1	.	TGTGCCAGCAGCCCCCGGCTAGACAGGGATGGTCAAGAGACCCAGTACTTC	CASSPRLDRDGQETQYF
TRBV19	TRBJ1-1	.	.	TGTGCCAGTAGTATCCGTTCTCGGAACACTGAAGCTTTCTTT	CASSIRSRNTEAFF
TRBV20-1	TRBJ1-5	TRBD1	many	TGCAGTGCTAGTCCATGGGACAGCAATAGCAATCAGCCCCAGCATTTT	CSASPWDSNSNQPQHF
TRBV30	TRBJ1-3	.	.	TGTGCCTGGGACTCCGGGGGTCTCTCTGGAAACACCATATATTTT	CAWDSGGLSGNTIYF
TRBV7-2	TRBJ2-4	.	.	TGTGCCAGCAGCCCCCCCATTCCAGGACTTGTAGAGTTAAACATTCAGTACTTC	CASSPPIPGLVELNIQYF
TRBV5-6	TRBJ1-1	TRBD1	.	TGTGCCAGCAGCTCAGGGGGCACAGCTTTCTTT	CASSSGGTAFF
TRBV29-1	TRBJ1-3	.	.	TGCAGCGCCTCGGGGGTACTTTCTGGAAACACCATATATTTT	CSASGVLSGNTIYF
TRBV7-8	TRBJ1-4	TRBD1	.	TGTGCCAGCAGCCGGCGGGACAGGGGTGAAAAACTGTTTTTT	CASSRRDRGEKLFF
TRBV5-4	TRBJ2-7	.	.	TGTGCCAGCAGCTTGTCTCTGACAGGCGACTACGAGCAGTACTTC	CASSLSLTGDYEQYF
TRBV3-1/TRBV3-2	TRBJ2-5	TRBD2	.	TGTGCCAGCAGCCTTCATGCGAGCGGGGGTACCCAGTACTTC	CASSLHASGGTQYF
TRBV12-3/TRBV12-4	TRBJ2-5	.	.	TGTGCCAGCAGTTTTGGTCCCGGGGCCCAGTACTTC	CASSFGPGAQYF
TRBV6-5	TRBJ2-3	.	.	TGTGCCAGCACCCCTCGACGGGTCGCCACAGATACGCAGTATTTT	CASTPRRVATDTQYF
TRBV7-9	TRBJ1-4	.	.	TGTGCCAGCAGCCAACTCATCGGTGAAAAACTGTTTTTT	CASSQLIGEKLFF
TRBV19	TRBJ1-4	.	once	TGTCCAAGTGGAGAATCCCATGAAAAACTGTTTTTT	CPSGESHEKLFF
TRBV5-1	TRBJ1-4	.	.	TGCGCCAGCAGCTTGGCTGGAGTTGCTAATGAAAAACTGTTTTTT	CASSLAGVANEKLFF
TRBV3-1/TRBV3-2	TRBJ1-1	TRBD1	.	TGTGCCAGCAGCCCGCCGGGGACAGGGATGAACACTGAAGCTTTCTTT	CASSPPGTGMNTEAFF
TRBV14	TRBJ2-2	.	.	TGTGCCAGCAGCGCCGAGAGGAACACCGGGGAGCTGTTTTTT	CASSAERNTGELFF
TRBV5-1	TRBJ2-6	.	.	TGCGCCAGCAGCTTTTTGGGGGCGCGAGACTCTGGGGCCAACGTCCTGACTTTC	CASSFLGARDSGANVLTF
TRBV19	TRBJ1-4	.	.	TGTGCCAGTAGTATTGACCGAGGGGAAAAACTGTTTTTT	CASSIDRGEKLFF
TRBV23-1	TRBJ1-2	TRBD1	.	TGCGCCAGCAGTCAAACCGGGACAGGGAAAGATGGCTACACCTTC	CASSQTGTGKDGYTF
TRBV19	TRBJ2-4	.	.	TGTGCCAGTAGTCTACCGGGCCAGGGTTATGGAGCCAAAAACATTCAGTACTTC	CASSLPGQGYGAKNIQYF
TRBV5-1	TRBJ2-1	.	.	TGCGCCAGCAGCTTGACGCAGGGGCCGAATGAGCAGTTCTTC	CASSLTQGPNEQFF
TRBV12-5	TRBJ2-5	.	.	TGTGCTAGTGGCCCCGTCGAAGGGACACCCCAAGAGACCCAGTACTTC	CASGPVEGTPQETQYF
TRBV6-1	TRBJ2-3	TRBD2	.	TGTGCCAGCAGTGAAGACGCGGGGGTGGATACGCAGTATTTT	CASSEDAGVDTQYF
TRBV11-3	TRBJ1-1	.	.	TGTGCCAGCAGCTTCAGTGGTCAAAACACTGAAGCTTTCTTT	CASSFSGQNTEAFF
TRBV7-8	TRBJ1-1	.	.	TGTGCCAGCAGCTTAGTTCCCCGACCTAAAGACAGGAACACTGAAGCTTTCTTT	CASSLVPRPKDRNTEAFF
TRBV25-1	TRBJ2-3	.	.	TGTGCCAGCAGTGACCACCGACTCTTCACAGATACGCAGTATTTT	CASSDHRLFTDTQYF
TRBV6-4	TRBJ2-1	TRBD2	.	TGTGCCAGCAGTCCCGGGACTAGCGGTCGGGGAGCATTCTACAATGAGCAGTTCTTC	CASSPGTSGRGAFYNEQFF
TRBV7-3	TRBJ2-1	TRBD2	.	TGTGCCAGCAGCTTAAGGTCGATTAGCGGGATCTACAATGAGCAGTTCTTC	CASSLRSISGIYNEQFF
TRBV3-1/TRBV3-2	TRBJ2-7	.	.	TGTGCCAGCAGCCAAGCGGTGTCCTACGAGCAGTACTTC	CASSQAVSYEQYF
TRBV3-1/TRBV3-2	TRBJ2-2	TRBD1	.	TGTGCCAGCGGGACAGGGCCCACCGGGGAGCTGTTTTTT	CASGTGPTGELFF
TRBV30	TRBJ2-4	TRBD1	.	TGTGCCTGGAGCATACAGGGGGCCAAAAACATTCAGTACTTC	CAWSIQGAKNIQYF
TRBV5-1	TRBJ2-7	.	.	TGCGCCAGCAGCGTAAGCGAGCCCCCCTACGAGCAGTACTTC	CASSVSEPPYEQYF
TRBV5-1	TRBJ1-2	.	few	TGCGCCAGCAGCCCCGACGGGGACTATGGCTACACCTTC	CASSPDGDYGYTF
TRBV11-2	TRBJ1-1	.	.	TGTGCCACCGGCGGCGGGAATCGGGCTGAAGCTTTCTTT	CATGGGNRAEAFF
TRBV18	TRBJ2-4	TRBD2	.	TGTGCCAGCTCACCCAGCGGGGGAGAAAACATTCAGTACTTC	CASSPSGGENIQYF
TRBV7-9	TRBJ2-1	TRBD1	.	TGTGCCAGCAGCCCCGACAGGGGGTGGTACAATGAGCAGTTCTTC	CASSPDRGWYNEQFF
TRBV10-3	TRBJ2-7	TRBD1	.	TGTGCCATCAGTTTGGACAGGGGCTACGAGCAGTACTTC	CAISLDRGYEQYF
TRBV5-3	TRBJ2-2	.	.	TGTGCCAGAAGCTTTCGTCGGGGCACCGGGGAGCTGTTTTTT	CARSFRRGTGELFF
TRBV6-5	TRBJ2-2	.	.	TGTGCCAGCAGTATTAACAGGGCCGGGGAGCTGTTTTTT	CASSINRAGELFF